The source of this T cell receptor (beta chain) is a study of blood T cell repertoires in COVID-19. Study context: Collection of acute and convalescent COVID-19 samples took place in the United States, Italy and Spain.

The method was immunoSEQ multiplex PCR; TCRdb's version includes in-frame clones alone and lacks a portion of them. Of roughly 250,000 clones listed, 70% to 90% are singletons. The sample taken for sequencing was peripheral blood. The source of this sequence is a woman aged 40 to 50 who had recovered from COVID-19.

The CDR3 loop reads CASSLAGNSYNEQFF. In nucleotides, the CDR3 is TGCGCCAGCAGCTTGGCAGGGAACTCCTACAATGAGCAGTTCTTC. The V call is TRBV5-1, the J call TRBJ2-1; D might be TRBD1 (5 bases). Germline V gives CDR1 SGHRS, CDR2 YFSETQ. With 0 bases removed from V and 0 bases from J, the gap between germline ends came to 7 bases. This CDR3 is built from 15 residues.